This T cell receptor (beta chain) emerged from a study of blood T cells in healthy people across ages. A sample-barcoded 5' primer and a J-beta primer mix were used in a second PCR of about 7 to 11 cycles. TCRdb reprocessed the 5' RACE reads with MiXCR, giving one entry per CDR3 protein. The repertoire holds some 1.5 million distinct CDR3 sequences, with under 55% as singletons. In regard to this clonotype: Its antigen is undetermined.

Notes on the study in general: Per million T cells, the diversity of TCR beta decreased roughly linearly as age advanced. With unsorted PBMCs, a conclusive comparison of naive versus antigen-experienced cells was not possible.

The CDR3 has 20 residues. Germline-derived CDR1 and CDR2 are MGHRA and YSYEKL. V lost 1 base to trimming and J lost 2 bases, with 21 bases between them. The clonotype originates from a young woman in good health. The V call is TRBV4-1, the J call TRBJ2-6; D unresolved. Sequencing was carried out using blood. The CDR3 DNA reads TGCGCCAGCAGCCAAGGCCTATCAGGCAGGTACCCTCCTGGGGCCAACGTCCTGACTTTC. Translating gives CASSQGLSGRYPPGANVLTF.